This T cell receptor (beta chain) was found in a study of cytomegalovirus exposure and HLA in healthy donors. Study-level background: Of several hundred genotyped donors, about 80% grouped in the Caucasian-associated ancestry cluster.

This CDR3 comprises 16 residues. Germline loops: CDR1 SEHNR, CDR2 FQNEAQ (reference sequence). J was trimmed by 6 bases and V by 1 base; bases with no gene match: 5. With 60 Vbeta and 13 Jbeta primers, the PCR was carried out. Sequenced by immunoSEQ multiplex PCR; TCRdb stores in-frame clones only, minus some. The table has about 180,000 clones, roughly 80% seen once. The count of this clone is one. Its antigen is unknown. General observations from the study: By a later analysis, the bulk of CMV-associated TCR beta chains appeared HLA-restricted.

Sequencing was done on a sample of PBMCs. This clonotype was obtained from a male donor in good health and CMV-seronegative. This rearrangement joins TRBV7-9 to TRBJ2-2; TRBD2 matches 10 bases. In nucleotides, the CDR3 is TGTGCCAGCAGCTTAGGACTAGCGGGTGGATCCGGGGAGCTGTTTTTT. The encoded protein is CASSLGLAGGSGELFF. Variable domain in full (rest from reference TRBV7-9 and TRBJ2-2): DTGVSQNPRHKITKRGQNVTFRCDPISEHNRLYWYRQTLGQGPEFLTYFQNEAQLEKSRLLSDRFSAERPKGSFSTLEIQRTEQGDSAMYLCASSLGLAGGSGELFFGEGSRLTVL.